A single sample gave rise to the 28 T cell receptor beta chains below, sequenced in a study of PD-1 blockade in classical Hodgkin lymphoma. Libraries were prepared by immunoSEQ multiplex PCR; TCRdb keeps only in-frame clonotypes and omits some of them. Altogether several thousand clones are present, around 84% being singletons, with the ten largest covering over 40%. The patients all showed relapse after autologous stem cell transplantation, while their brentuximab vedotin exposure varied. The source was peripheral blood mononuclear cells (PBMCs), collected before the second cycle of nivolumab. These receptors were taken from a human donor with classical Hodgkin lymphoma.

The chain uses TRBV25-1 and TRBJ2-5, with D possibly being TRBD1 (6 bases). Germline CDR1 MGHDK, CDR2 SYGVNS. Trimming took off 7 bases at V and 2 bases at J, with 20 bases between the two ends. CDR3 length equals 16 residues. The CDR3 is CASTSAPGAGQETQYF. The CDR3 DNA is TGTGCCAGCACCTCCGCCCCAGGGGCCGGACAAGAGACCCAGTACTTC. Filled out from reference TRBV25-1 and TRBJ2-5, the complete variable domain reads EADIYQTPRYLVIGTGKKITLECSQTMGHDKMYWYQQDPGMELHLIHYSYGVNSTEKGDLSSESTVSRIRTEHFPLTLESARPSHTSQYLCASTSAPGAGQETQYFGPGTRLLVL.

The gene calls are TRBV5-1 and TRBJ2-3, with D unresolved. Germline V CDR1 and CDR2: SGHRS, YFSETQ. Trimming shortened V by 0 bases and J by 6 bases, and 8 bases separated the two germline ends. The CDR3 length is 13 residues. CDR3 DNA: TGCGCCAGCAGCTTGGAGTTCGGGGATACGCAGTATTTT. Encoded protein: CASSLEFGDTQYF.

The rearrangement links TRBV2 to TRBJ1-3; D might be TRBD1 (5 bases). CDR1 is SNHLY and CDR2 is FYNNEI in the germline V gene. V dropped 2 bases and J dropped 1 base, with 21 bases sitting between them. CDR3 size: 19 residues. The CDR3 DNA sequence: TGTGCCAGCAGTGAAAATACGCCCGCAGGGTGGATTTCTGGAAACACCATATATTTT. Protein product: CASSENTPAGWISGNTIYF.

For the CDR3, the DNA is TGCGCCAGCAGCCAAGATCGGGGGCTCCTGGGACCTATAGCTGAAGCTTTCTTT. It translates to CASSQDRGLLGPIAEAFF. The chain uses TRBV4-1 and TRBJ1-1, with D possibly TRBD1 on 6 matching bases. This CDR3 is built from 18 residues. The V gene's germline CDR1 is MGHRA and CDR2 YSYEKL. V lost 0 bases and J 6 bases, leaving 23 bases between the germline ends.

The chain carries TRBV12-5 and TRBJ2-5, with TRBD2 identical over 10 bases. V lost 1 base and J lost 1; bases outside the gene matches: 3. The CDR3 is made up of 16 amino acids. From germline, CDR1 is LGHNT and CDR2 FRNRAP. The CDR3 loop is CASGLGTSGSQETQYF. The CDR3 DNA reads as TGTGCTAGTGGTTTGGGGACTAGCGGTTCCCAAGAGACCCAGTACTTC.

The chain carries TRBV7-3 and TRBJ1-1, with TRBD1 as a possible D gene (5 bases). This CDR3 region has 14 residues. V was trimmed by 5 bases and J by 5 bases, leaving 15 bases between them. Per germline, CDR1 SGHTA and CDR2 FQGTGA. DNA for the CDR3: TGTGCCAGCAGCCTCTCCGGGACGAGTACTGAAGCTTTCTTT. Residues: CASSLSGTSTEAFF. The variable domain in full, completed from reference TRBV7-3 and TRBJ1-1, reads GAGVSQTPSNKVTEKGKYVELRCDPISGHTALYWYRQSLGQGPEFLIYFQGTGAADDSGLPNDRFFAVRPEGSVSTLKIQRTERGDSAVYLCASSLSGTSTEAFFGQGTRLTVV.

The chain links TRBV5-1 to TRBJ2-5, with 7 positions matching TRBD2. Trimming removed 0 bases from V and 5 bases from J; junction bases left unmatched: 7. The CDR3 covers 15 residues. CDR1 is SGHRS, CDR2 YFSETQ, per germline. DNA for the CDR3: TGCGCCAGCAGCTTGGCGGGAGGCGTTAGGGAGACCCAGTACTTC. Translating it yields CASSLAGGVRETQYF.

CDR3 sequence: CASSRGGRTGELFF. DNA for the CDR3: TGTGCCAGTAGTCGGGGCGGTCGGACCGGGGAGCTGTTTTTT. The rearrangement links TRBV19 to TRBJ2-2; D assignment may be TRBD1 or TRBD2 (5 bases each). The CDR3 extends over 14 amino acids. V lost 5 bases and J 5 bases, leaving 12 bases between the germline ends. CDR1 LNHDA and CDR2 SQIVND come from the germline V gene (reference sequence).

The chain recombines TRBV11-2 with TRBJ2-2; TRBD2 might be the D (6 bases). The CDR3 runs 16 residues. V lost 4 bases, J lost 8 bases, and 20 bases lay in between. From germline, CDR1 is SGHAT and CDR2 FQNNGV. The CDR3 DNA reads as TGTGCCAGCAGCTCCCTGCACGCTAGGGAGGCGGGGGAGCTGTTTTTT. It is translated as CASSSLHAREAGELFF.

CDR3: CASRRKATNEKLFF. CDR3 nucleotides: TGTGCCAGCAGGAGAAAAGCAACTAATGAAAAACTGTTTTTT. The chain uses TRBV6-5 and TRBJ1-4; D gene unclear. This CDR3 spans 14 amino acids. CDR1 MNHEY and CDR2 SVGAGI come from the germline V gene. Trimming cost V 6 bases and J 0 bases, with 8 bases left between them.

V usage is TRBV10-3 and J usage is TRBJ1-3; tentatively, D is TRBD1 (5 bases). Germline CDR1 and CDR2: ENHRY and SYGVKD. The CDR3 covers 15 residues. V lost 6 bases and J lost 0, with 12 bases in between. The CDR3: CAISPGLISGNTIYF. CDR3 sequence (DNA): TGTGCCATCAGCCCGGGACTGATCTCTGGAAACACCATATATTTT.

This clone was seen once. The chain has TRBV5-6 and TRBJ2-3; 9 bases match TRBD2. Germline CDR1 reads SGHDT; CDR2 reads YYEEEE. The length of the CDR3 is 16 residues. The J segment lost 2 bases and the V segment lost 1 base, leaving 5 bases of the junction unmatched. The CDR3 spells CASSLRRGGDTDTQYF. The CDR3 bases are TGTGCCAGCAGCTTGCGCCGCGGGGGGGACACAGATACGCAGTATTTT.

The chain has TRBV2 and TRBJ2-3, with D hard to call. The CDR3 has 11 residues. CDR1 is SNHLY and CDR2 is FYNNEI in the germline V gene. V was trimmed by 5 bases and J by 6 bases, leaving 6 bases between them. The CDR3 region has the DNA TGTGCCAGCAGTTCGTACGATACGCAGTATTTT. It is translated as CASSSYDTQYF. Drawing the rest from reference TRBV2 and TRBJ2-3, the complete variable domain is EPEVTQTPSHQVTQMGQEVILRCVPISNHLYFYWYRQILGQKVEFLVSFYNNEISEKSEIFDDQFSVERPDGSNFTLKIRSTKLEDSAMYFCASSSYDTQYFGPGTRLTVL.

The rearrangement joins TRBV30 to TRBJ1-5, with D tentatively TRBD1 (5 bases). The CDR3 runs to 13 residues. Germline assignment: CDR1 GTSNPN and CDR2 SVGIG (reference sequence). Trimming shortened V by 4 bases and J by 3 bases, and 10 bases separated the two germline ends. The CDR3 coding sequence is TGTGCCTGGAATCGACAGAACAATCAGCCCCAGCATTTT. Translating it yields CAWNRQNNQPQHF.

The CDR3, as DNA: TGTGCCAGCAGTTACTCGAGGGACTCCTACGAGCAGTACGTC. Translation gives CASSYSRDSYEQYV. The genes are TRBV6-5 and TRBJ2-7, with D maybe TRBD2 (5 bases). V lost 0 bases to trimming and J lost 0 bases, with 6 bases between them. The germline V gene has CDR1 MNHEY and CDR2 SVGAGI. The CDR3 runs 14 residues.

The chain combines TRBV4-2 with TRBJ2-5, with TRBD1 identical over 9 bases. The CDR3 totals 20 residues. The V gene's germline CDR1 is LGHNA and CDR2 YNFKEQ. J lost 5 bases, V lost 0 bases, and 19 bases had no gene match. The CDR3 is CASSQETVAFGTGMWETQYF. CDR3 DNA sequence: TGTGCCAGCAGCCAAGAGACAGTGGCTTTTGGGACAGGGATGTGGGAGACCCAGTACTTC.

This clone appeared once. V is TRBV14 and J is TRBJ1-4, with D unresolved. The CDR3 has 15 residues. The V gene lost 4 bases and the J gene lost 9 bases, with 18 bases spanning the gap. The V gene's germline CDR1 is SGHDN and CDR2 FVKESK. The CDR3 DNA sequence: TGTGCCAGCAGCCTCGGCGGGATCCTGAATAAAAAACTGTTTTTT. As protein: CASSLGGILNKKLFF. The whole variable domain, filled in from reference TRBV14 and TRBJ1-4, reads EAGVTQFPSHSVIEKGQTVTLRCDPISGHDNLYWYRRVMGKEIKFLLHFVKESKQDESGMPNNRFLAERTGGTYSTLKVQPAELEDSGVYFCASSLGGILNKKLFFGSGTQLSVL.

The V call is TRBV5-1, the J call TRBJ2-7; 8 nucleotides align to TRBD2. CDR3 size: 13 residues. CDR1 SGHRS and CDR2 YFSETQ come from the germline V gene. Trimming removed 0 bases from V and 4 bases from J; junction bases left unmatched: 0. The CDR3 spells CASSLASGYEQYV. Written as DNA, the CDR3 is TGCGCCAGCAGCTTGGCTAGCGGGTACGAGCAGTACGTC.

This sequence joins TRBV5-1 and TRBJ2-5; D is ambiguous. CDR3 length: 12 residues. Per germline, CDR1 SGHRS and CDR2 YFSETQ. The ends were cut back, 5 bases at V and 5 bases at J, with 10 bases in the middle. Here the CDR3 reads CASRQHGETQYF. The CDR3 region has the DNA TGCGCCAGCAGGCAACACGGTGAGACCCAGTACTTC.

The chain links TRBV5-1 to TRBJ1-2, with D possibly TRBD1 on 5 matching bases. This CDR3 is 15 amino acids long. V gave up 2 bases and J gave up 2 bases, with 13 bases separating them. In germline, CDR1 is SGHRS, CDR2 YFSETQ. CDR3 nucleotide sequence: TGCGCCAGCAGCTTCGGGGCGATAGGGAACTATGGCTACACCTTC. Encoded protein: CASSFGAIGNYGYTF.

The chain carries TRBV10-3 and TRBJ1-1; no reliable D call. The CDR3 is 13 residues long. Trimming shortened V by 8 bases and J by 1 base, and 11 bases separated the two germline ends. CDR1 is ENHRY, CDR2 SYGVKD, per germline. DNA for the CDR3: TGTGCCATCCGGACCATGGGGAACACTGAAGCTTTCTTT. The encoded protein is CAIRTMGNTEAFF.

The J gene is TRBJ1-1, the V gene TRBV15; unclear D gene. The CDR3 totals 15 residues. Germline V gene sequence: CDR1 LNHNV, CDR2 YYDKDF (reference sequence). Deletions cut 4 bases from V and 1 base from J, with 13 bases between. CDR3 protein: CATSTADSWNTEAFF. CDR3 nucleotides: TGTGCCACCAGCACTGCTGACTCCTGGAACACTGAAGCTTTCTTT.

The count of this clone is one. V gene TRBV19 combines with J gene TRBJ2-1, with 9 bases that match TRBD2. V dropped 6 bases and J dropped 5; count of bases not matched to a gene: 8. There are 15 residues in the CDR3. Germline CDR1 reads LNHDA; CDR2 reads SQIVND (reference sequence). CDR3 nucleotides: TGTGCCAGTAGACCCCTAGCGGGACGAAACAATGAGCAGTTCTTC. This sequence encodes CASRPLAGRNNEQFF.

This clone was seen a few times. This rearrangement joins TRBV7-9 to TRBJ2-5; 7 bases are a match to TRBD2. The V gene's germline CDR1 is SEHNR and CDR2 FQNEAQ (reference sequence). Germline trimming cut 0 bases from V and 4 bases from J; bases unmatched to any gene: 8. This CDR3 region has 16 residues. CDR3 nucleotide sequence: TGTGCCAGCAGCTTAGCGGGGGAGGGCTTCCGAGAGACCCAGTACTTC. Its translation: CASSLAGEGFRETQYF.

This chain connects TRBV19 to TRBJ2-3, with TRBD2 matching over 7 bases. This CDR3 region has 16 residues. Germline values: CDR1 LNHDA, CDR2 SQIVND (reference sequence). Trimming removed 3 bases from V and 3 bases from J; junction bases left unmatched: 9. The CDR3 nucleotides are TGTGCCAGTAGTATCCGAGCTAGCGGCCGGACAGATACGCAGTATTTT. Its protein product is CASSIRASGRTDTQYF.

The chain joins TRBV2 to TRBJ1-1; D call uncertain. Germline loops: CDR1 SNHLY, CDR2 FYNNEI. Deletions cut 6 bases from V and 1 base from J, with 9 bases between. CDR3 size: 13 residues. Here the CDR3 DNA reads TGTGCCAGCAGGGGAATGCAGAACACTGAAGCTTTCTTT. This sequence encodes CASRGMQNTEAFF.

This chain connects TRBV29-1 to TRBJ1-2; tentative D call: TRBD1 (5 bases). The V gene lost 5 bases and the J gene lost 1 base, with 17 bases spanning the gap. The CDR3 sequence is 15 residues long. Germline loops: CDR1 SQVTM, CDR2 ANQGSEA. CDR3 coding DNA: TGCAGCGTTACCAGGGTAGTCAGCCATAACTATGGCTACACCTTC. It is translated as CSVTRVVSHNYGYTF.

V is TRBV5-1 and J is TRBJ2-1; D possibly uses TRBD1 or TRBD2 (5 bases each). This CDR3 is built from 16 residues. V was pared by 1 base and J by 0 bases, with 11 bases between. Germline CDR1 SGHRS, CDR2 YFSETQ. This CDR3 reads CASSLSGTRSYNEQFF. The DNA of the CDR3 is TGCGCCAGCAGCTTGAGTGGGACCCGCTCCTACAATGAGCAGTTCTTC.